A single sample is the source of the 3 T cell receptor beta chains below, sequenced in a study of blood T cells in healthy people across ages. Alongside a J-beta primer mix, a sample-barcoded 5' primer served in a second PCR lasting about 7 to 11 cycles. TCRdb called the 5' RACE reads again in MiXCR, with one record for every CDR3 protein. The profile shows under 700,000 distinct CDR3 sequences, 20% to 30% of them singletons. These data were also reused for a study on T cells of mothers and their children.

Sequencing was performed on blood. All receptors derive from a boy between 5 and 17 years old in good health.

V and J are TRBV29-1 and TRBJ1-1, with a possible D match to TRBD1 (6 bases). The CDR3 is 14 amino acids. Deletions cut 6 bases from V and 4 bases from J, with 18 bases between. CDR1 and CDR2 (germline): SQVTM, ANQGSEA. Written as DNA, the CDR3 is TGCAGCGTGGGCGCGGGGGGCCAAGGCACTGAAGCTTTCTTT. This codes for CSVGAGGQGTEAFF.

V usage is TRBV29-1 and J usage is TRBJ1-1; TRBD1 is a possible D gene (5 bases). Trimming removed 8 bases at V and 0 bases at J, with 13 bases between. The CDR3 has 13 amino acids. Germline CDR1 reads SQVTM; CDR2 reads ANQGSEA. This CDR3 reads CSFSGQLNTEAFF. The CDR3 DNA reads TGCAGCTTCTCGGGGCAGCTGAACACTGAAGCTTTCTTT.

The chain uses TRBV7-2 and TRBJ2-3; no clear D gene. The V end lost 1 base, the J end lost 5 bases, and 7 bases lay between the germline ends. Looked up from germline, CDR1 is SGHTA and CDR2 is FQGNSA. This CDR3 spans 13 amino acids. DNA for the CDR3: TGTGCCAGCAGCTTAGTATGGAAAGATACGCAGTATTTT. Translating gives CASSLVWKDTQYF.